A single T cell receptor (beta chain) is shown here with its context. The antigen remains undetermined. The repertoire was sequenced with immunoSEQ multiplex PCR; TCRdb's copy has only in-frame clones and lacks some. The table shows 120,000 or so clones, with approximately 84% occurring only once. This CDR3 region has 13 residues. Trimming cost V 3 bases and J 1 base, with 6 bases left between them. The germline V gene encodes CDR1 KGHSH and CDR2 LQKENI. The data are from a study of T cell responses to AZD1222 COVID-19 vaccine. Overall study findings and caveats: Donors were mostly white British, more females; clonal diversity possibly underestimated.

The V call is TRBV18, the J call TRBJ2-5; D unclear. This specimen was peripheral blood, taken on day 0 of AZD1222 vaccination. The clonotype was recovered from an adult in good health. The CDR3 DNA is TGTGCCAGCTCACCCCAGGTCCAAGAGACCCAGTACTTC. Its protein is CASSPQVQETQYF.